Each of the 29 T cell receptor beta chains below was sequenced from the same sample in a study of blood T cell repertoires in COVID-19. The repertoire was sequenced with immunoSEQ multiplex PCR; TCRdb's copy has only in-frame clones and lacks some. The sample includes 250,000 to 300,000 clones, roughly four fifths of them seen just once. The sample comprised PBMCs or T cells enriched from blood (not recorded which). The receptors originated from a young man with acute COVID-19.

The genes are TRBV9 and TRBJ1-6, with TRBD1 matching over 9 bases. Germline V lookup: CDR1 SGDLS, CDR2 YYNGEE. The J segment lost 7 bases and the V segment lost 5 bases, leaving 4 bases of the junction unmatched. The length of the CDR3 is 14 residues. CDR3 in amino acids: CASRAGTGNSPLHF. DNA for the CDR3: TGTGCCAGCAGGGCCGGGACAGGGAATTCACCCCTCCACTTT.

CDR3 residues: CASSLDRASNQPQHF. Here the CDR3 DNA reads TGTGCCAGCAGCTTGGACAGGGCCTCCAATCAGCCCCAGCATTTT. The chain has TRBV7-8 and TRBJ1-5; 8 positions agree with TRBD1. The CDR3 consists of 15 residues. After removal of 3 bases from V and 3 bases from J, the junction contained 4 bases not matched to a gene. Per germline, CDR1 SGHVS and CDR2 FQNEAQ.

The chain combines TRBV28 with TRBJ1-3, with D unclear. Trimming shortened V by 5 bases and J by 7 bases, and 9 bases separated the two germline ends. The CDR3 is made up of 12 amino acids. Germline V gives CDR1 MDHEN, CDR2 SYDVKM. CDR3 sequence: CASSPESNTIYF. DNA of the CDR3: TGTGCCAGCAGTCCCGAGTCGAACACCATATATTTT.

For the CDR3, the DNA is TGTGCCAGCAGCTTGTTACAGGGGGCAGTAAGAGCTTTCTTT. Amino acid sequence: CASSLLQGAVRAFF. The rearrangement joins TRBV5-6 to TRBJ1-1, with 9 bases fitting TRBD1. Germline CDR1 reads SGHDT; CDR2 reads YYEEEE. The V and J ends lost 1 base and 10 bases, in that order; junction bases with no gene match: 8. This CDR3 has 14 residues.

The gene calls are TRBV19 and TRBJ1-2; TRBD1 aligns across 7 bases. CDR3 length equals 14 residues. Germline CDR1 reads LNHDA; CDR2 reads SQIVND (reference sequence). Trimming cost V 6 bases and J 6 bases; bases outside gene matches: 10. This chain's CDR3 is CASRTEQGLNGYTF. The CDR3 bases are TGTGCCAGTAGAACGGAACAGGGGTTGAATGGCTACACCTTC. The entire variable domain, with the rest obtained from reference TRBV19 and TRBJ1-2, is as follows: DGGITQSPKYLFRKEGQNVTLSCEQNLNHDAMYWYRQDPGQGLRLIYYSQIVNDFQKGDIAEGYSVSREKKESFPLTVTSAQKNPTAFYLCASRTEQGLNGYTFGSGTRLTVV.

In its sample, this clone was seen once. V gene TRBV2 combines with J gene TRBJ2-3; 9 bases agree with TRBD1. CDR1 and CDR2 from the germline V gene are SNHLY and FYNNEI. The CDR3 consists of 16 residues. Trimming at V came to 6 bases and at J to 2 bases, leaving 9 bases not matched to a gene. CDR3 in DNA: TGTGCCAGCAGCCCCACGGACAGGGGCATCACAGATACGCAGTATTTT. Its translation: CASSPTDRGITDTQYF.

Concerning this clone: This sample also contains other DNA sequences that code for the same CDR3. This chain links TRBV9 with TRBJ1-2; D remains unclear. Germline V gene lookup returns CDR1 SGDLS and CDR2 YYNGEE. The ends were cut back, 0 bases at V and 2 bases at J, with 8 bases in the middle. This CDR3 is 14 amino acids long. The CDR3 region is CASSVASGNYGYTF. The CDR3 DNA reads TGTGCCAGCAGCGTAGCTTCGGGAAACTATGGCTACACCTTC.

The chain carries TRBV11-2 and TRBJ1-1, with D perhaps TRBD1 (6 bases). The CDR3 is made up of 16 amino acids. With 1 base removed from V and 0 bases from J, the gap between germline ends came to 12 bases. Germline-derived CDR1 and CDR2 are SGHAT and FQNNGV. CDR3 DNA: TGTGCCAGCAGCTTAGTACCCGACAGGTTGAACACTGAAGCTTTCTTT. This sequence encodes CASSLVPDRLNTEAFF. The complete variable domain, with remaining parts taken from reference TRBV11-2 and TRBJ1-1, reads EAGVAQSPRYKIIEKRQSVAFWCNPISGHATLYWYQQILGQGPKLLIQFQNNGVVDDSQLPKDRFSAERLKGVDSTLKIQPAKLEDSAVYLCASSLVPDRLNTEAFFGQGTRLTVV.

The chain combines TRBV9 with TRBJ2-1; TRBD2 matches 15 bases. The CDR3 consists of 15 residues. CDR1 and CDR2 from the germline V gene are SGDLS and YYNGEE. After removal of 7 bases from V and 10 bases from J, the junction contained 9 bases not matched to a gene. The CDR3 loop is CASSGIGLAGGEQFF. The CDR3 coding sequence is TGTGCCAGCTCCGGAATCGGACTAGCGGGAGGGGAGCAGTTCTTC.

The chain carries TRBV11-2 and TRBJ2-3; TRBD1 agrees at 7 bases. CDR3 size: 15 residues. After removal of 5 bases from V and 2 bases from J, the junction contained 7 bases not matched to a gene. Per germline, CDR1 SGHAT and CDR2 FQNNGV. DNA of the CDR3: TGTGCCAGCAGCCTCGGGACAGTCCACACAGATACGCAGTATTTT. It encodes CASSLGTVHTDTQYF.

This clone was seen just once. The chain links TRBV30 to TRBJ1-1; D remains ambiguous. Between the trimmed V and J ends, which lost 3 bases and 5 bases, there was a span of 10 bases. The CDR3 length is 12 residues. Germline lookup yields CDR1 GTSNPN and CDR2 SVGIG (reference sequence). CDR3 in amino acids: CAWRLVPTEAFF. The CDR3 DNA reads TGTGCCTGGAGGCTAGTTCCAACTGAAGCTTTCTTT.

This rearrangement joins TRBV6-5 to TRBJ2-5; possibly TRBD2 for D (6 bases). Germline assignment: CDR1 MNHEY and CDR2 SVGAGI. The CDR3 contains 13 residues. Trimming cost V 6 bases and J 3 bases, with 11 bases left between them. CDR3 bases: TGTGCCAGCAGAACACGGAGGGAAGAGACCCAGTACTTC. Translation: CASRTRREETQYF.

The chain recombines TRBV19 with TRBJ1-4, with D perhaps TRBD1 (6 bases). Germline V lookup: CDR1 LNHDA, CDR2 SQIVND (reference sequence). CDR3 length: 13 amino acids. With 10 bases removed from V and 3 bases from J, the gap between germline ends came to 12 bases. CDR3: CAISDSPNEKLFF. CDR3 DNA sequence: TGTGCCATCTCGGACAGCCCTAATGAAAAACTGTTTTTT.

V gene TRBV28 combines with J gene TRBJ2-5; TRBD2 matches at 10 bases. The germline V gene encodes CDR1 MDHEN and CDR2 SYDVKM. The CDR3 extends over 19 amino acids. V lost 3 bases and J lost 2; bases outside the gene matches: 15. This CDR3 is CASSFPSIPLAGRQETQYF. CDR3 coding DNA: TGTGCCAGCAGTTTCCCATCGATACCACTAGCGGGGCGGCAAGAGACCCAGTACTTC.

This clone has a single count. This sequence joins TRBV6-5 and TRBJ2-1; weak D call: TRBD2 (6 bases). Germline V gives CDR1 MNHEY, CDR2 SVGAGI. This CDR3 spans 14 amino acids. Trimming took 3 bases from V and 8 from J, leaving 14 bases between them. CDR3 loop: CASSYREQDDEQFF. As DNA, the CDR3 is TGTGCCAGCAGTTATCGGGAGCAGGACGATGAGCAGTTCTTC.

The rearrangement links TRBV7-8 to TRBJ1-6; TRBD1 is a possible D gene (5 bases). Germline CDR1 and CDR2: SGHVS and FQNEAQ. This CDR3 contains 18 residues. V was cut by 5 bases and J by 10 bases, with 27 bases left in between. The CDR3 sequence: CASSVRISPGLPDSPLHF. CDR3 bases: TGTGCCAGCAGCGTTAGAATTAGTCCAGGGCTCCCGGACTCACCCCTCCACTTT.

This chain uses TRBV28 with TRBJ1-4; 8 bases line up with TRBD1. CDR3 length equals 15 residues. Trimming removed 1 base from V and 5 bases from J; junction bases left unmatched: 3. Germline assignment: CDR1 MDHEN and CDR2 SYDVKM. CDR3 in amino acids: CASSLSTGGNEKLFF. CDR3 bases: TGTGCCAGCAGTTTATCTACAGGGGGAAATGAAAAACTGTTTTTT.

V usage is TRBV3-1 (or the pseudogene TRBV3-2) and J usage is TRBJ2-5; the D is unclear. The V gene's germline CDR1 is LGHDT and CDR2 YNNKEL (reference sequence). The CDR3 covers 13 residues. V lost 5 bases and J lost 2, with 9 bases in between. CDR3 DNA sequence: TGTGCCAGCAGCTCCGACTTTCAAGAGACCCAGTACTTC. Amino acids: CASSSDFQETQYF.

This clone was recorded a few times. The chain links TRBV5-1 to TRBJ2-1; D is unresolved. Germline CDR1 SGHRS, CDR2 YFSETQ. V lost 1 base and J 3 bases, leaving 5 bases between the germline ends. This CDR3 has 13 amino acids. CDR3 nucleotides: TGCGCCAGCAGCTTGTCAGGCTACAATGAGCAGTTCTTC. Translating gives CASSLSGYNEQFF. The full variable domain, rest sourced from reference TRBV5-1 and TRBJ2-1, is KAGVTQTPRYLIKTRGQQVTLSCSPISGHRSVSWYQQTPGQGLQFLFEYFSETQRNKGNFPGRFSGRQFSNSRSEMNVSTLELGDSALYLCASSLSGYNEQFFGPGTRLTVL.

The V call is TRBV30, the J call TRBJ1-3, with D tentatively TRBD1 (5 bases). Germline lookup yields CDR1 GTSNPN and CDR2 SVGIG (reference sequence). The germline V and J ends were trimmed by 5 bases and 4 bases, with 12 bases remaining between them. This CDR3 comprises 13 residues. This CDR3 reads CAWGSDIGNTIYF. The CDR3 coding sequence is TGTGCCTGGGGATCGGACATCGGAAACACCATATATTTT.

The chain employs TRBV27 and TRBJ2-5; 12 nucleotides match TRBD1. There are 15 residues in the CDR3. Germline V gene data show CDR1 as MNHEY and CDR2 as SMNVEV (reference sequence). J was trimmed by 4 bases and V by 5 bases; bases with no gene match: 5. CDR3 DNA: TGTGCCAGCAGTACCGGGACAGGGGGCCGAGAGACCCAGTACTTC. Translated: CASSTGTGGRETQYF.

The CDR3 nucleotides read TGCGCCAGCAGTGATCCAAGGGGTAAGAACACTGAAGCTTTCTTT. It translates to CASSDPRGKNTEAFF. The V and J genes are TRBV10-1 and TRBJ1-1; D is possibly TRBD1 (5 bases). CDR3 length equals 15 residues. V was pared by 3 bases and J by 1 base, with 12 bases between. Germline-derived CDR1 and CDR2 are WNHNN and SYGVQD (reference sequence).

This clone was seen only once. The chain employs TRBV27 and TRBJ2-1, with 9 bases that match TRBD1. The CDR3 contains 16 residues. The J segment lost 4 bases and the V segment lost 2 bases, leaving 6 bases of the junction unmatched. From germline, CDR1 is MNHEY and CDR2 SMNVEV (reference sequence). The CDR3 region is CASSLLGTGRYNEQFF. In DNA, the CDR3 is TGTGCCAGCAGTTTACTGGGGACAGGGAGATACAATGAGCAGTTCTTC.

This chain links TRBV4-2 with TRBJ2-3; TRBD2 agrees at 7 bases. The junction had 5 bases not matched to a gene; V was cut back by 0 bases and J by 2 bases. Germline-derived CDR1 and CDR2 are LGHNA and YNFKEQ. The CDR3 has 16 residues. CDR3 protein: CASSQDPQRDTDTQYF. Here the CDR3 DNA reads TGTGCCAGCAGCCAAGACCCCCAGCGGGACACAGATACGCAGTATTTT.

This clone was seen a handful of times. The rearrangement joins TRBV5-4 to TRBJ2-1; 10 nucleotides agree with TRBD2. The ends lost 1 base at V and 3 bases at J; junction bases unmatched: 10. Per the germline V gene, CDR1 is SGHNT and CDR2 is YYREEE (reference sequence). CDR3 length: 18 residues. The CDR3 DNA reads as TGTGCCAGCAGCTTGCTCTCCCAGCGGGGGGGCCACTACAATGAGCAGTTCTTC. Translating it yields CASSLLSQRGGHYNEQFF.

This clone was counted once. The chain carries TRBV4-1 and TRBJ1-5, with D uncertain. The CDR3 loop spans 15 amino acids. The ends were cut back, 0 bases at V and 4 bases at J, with 10 bases in the middle. Germline CDR1 reads MGHRA; CDR2 reads YSYEKL. CDR3 bases: TGCGCCAGCAGCCAAGATGGCAGTCAAAATCAGCCCCAGCATTTT. Protein product: CASSQDGSQNQPQHF.

Points on this clone: Other DNA variants within this sample encode the same CDR3. V and J are TRBV28 and TRBJ2-1; 11 bases line up with TRBD2. CDR1 is MDHEN, CDR2 SYDVKM, per germline. The ends lost 0 bases at V and 7 bases at J; junction bases unmatched: 8. The CDR3 spans 17 residues. For the CDR3, the DNA is TGTGCCAGCAGTTTATGGCTAGCGGGGGGACTCGTAAATGAGCAGTTCTTC. It translates to CASSLWLAGGLVNEQFF.

The V call is TRBV7-2, the J call TRBJ1-2; D is possibly TRBD1 (6 bases). Per the germline V gene, CDR1 is SGHTA and CDR2 is FQGNSA. The CDR3 has 13 residues. V was pared by 2 bases and J by 7 bases, with 11 bases between. The chain's CDR3 is CASSLQGFIGYTF. The CDR3 bases are TGTGCCAGCAGCTTACAGGGGTTTATTGGCTACACCTTC.

This chain links TRBV2 with TRBJ2-3; the D gene is possibly TRBD1 (5 bases). From germline, CDR1 is SNHLY and CDR2 FYNNEI. V was pared by 10 bases and J by 6 bases, with 17 bases between. The length of the CDR3 is 13 residues. The CDR3 spells CAKGAPRMDTQYF. CDR3 bases: TGTGCCAAAGGGGCTCCGCGGATGGATACGCAGTATTTT.